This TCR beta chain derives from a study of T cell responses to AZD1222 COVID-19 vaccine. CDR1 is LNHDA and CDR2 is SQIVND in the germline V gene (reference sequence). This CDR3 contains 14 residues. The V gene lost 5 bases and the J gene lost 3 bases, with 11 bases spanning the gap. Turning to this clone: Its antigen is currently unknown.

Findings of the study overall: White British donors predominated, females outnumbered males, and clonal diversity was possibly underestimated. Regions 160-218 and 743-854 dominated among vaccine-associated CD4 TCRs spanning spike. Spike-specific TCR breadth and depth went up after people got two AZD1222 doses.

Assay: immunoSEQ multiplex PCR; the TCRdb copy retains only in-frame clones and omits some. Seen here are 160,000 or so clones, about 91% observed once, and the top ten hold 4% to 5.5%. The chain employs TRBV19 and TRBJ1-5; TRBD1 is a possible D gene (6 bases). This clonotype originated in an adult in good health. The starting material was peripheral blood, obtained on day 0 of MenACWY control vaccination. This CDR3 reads CASSARQDNQPQHF. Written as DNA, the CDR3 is TGTGCCAGTAGTGCCCGACAGGACAATCAGCCCCAGCATTTT.